This TCR beta chain was identified in a study of shared clonotypes between healthy human individuals (dated by TCRdb to the early 2020s). For context, the study as a whole: The cohort comprised a couple of women and a few men aged 18 to 49 years. Per donor, leukapheresis produced somewhere between about 0.94 and 8.9 billion PBMCs. To estimate repertoire size and how much clonotypes are shared between individuals, the study performed deep sequencing of blood TCR repertoires from roughly five healthy adults. For each donor, CD4 naive and CD4 memory were each given three plates, CD8 naive was given two plates, and CD8 memory was given one plate. Libraries were prepared and TCR repertoires were sequenced by different laboratories using diverse techniques, in order to increase sequencing depth and limit assay-specific biases.

To note about this clone: Its cognate antigen has yet to be identified. The record has no base qualities; no much larger clone is one base away.

The CDR3 has 17 amino acids, counting the end cysteine and phenylalanine. Only the CDR3 DNA is retained, 51 bases long and in frame from the first base. The germline V gene sets CDR1 to MDHEN and CDR2 to SYDVKM. Trimming takes 4 bases off V and 8 bases off J; junction bases not matched to a gene: 17. Using the deep immunoSEQ assay, TCR CDR3 regions were amplified from genomic DNA by multiplex PCR. Genomic DNA extracted from each cell subset was distributed evenly over all wells of several immunoSEQ 96-well plates, and each plate served as one replicate. For sorted subsets, around 0.2 ug of genomic DNA, equivalent to 30,000 or so T cell genomes, went into each replicate PCR. Purified libraries were measured with a Qubit 3.0 fluorometer, size-checked on a Bioanalyzer 2100, and measured again with the KAPA Library Quantification kit. Each immunoSEQ 96-well plate was sequenced on its own single-read 150-cycle Illumina NextSeq 550 flow cell. The paper's data handling went like this. Because the immunoSEQ output included only junctional sequences and no quality scores, the filtering could not be the same as the filtering used for full-length reads. To assign V/J genes and CDR3, sequences were annotated using PyIR, a Python wrapper for IgBLAST v1.9, with IMGT germline references. Reads with weak V/J assignments (E-value above 1e-6), missing CDR3, stop codons, out-of-frame junctions, or ambiguous translated residues were removed. V3J clonotypes were defined as sequences sharing the same inferred V gene, J gene, and CDR3 amino acid sequence. Percentage overlap between repertoires was computed as shared unique clonotypes divided by the size of the smaller repertoire. Richness of each repertoire was evaluated using RTK rarefaction, the Chao1 estimator, and Recon v2.1 estimates of unobserved clonotypes. Generation probabilities were computed with OLGA for all TCRbeta clonotypes obtained by the gDNA method from several donors. As stored in TCRdb, this immuneACCESS dataset retains in-frame rearrangements with V and J assigned. A fraction of the clones does not appear; measured against another copy, unresolved V genes explain less than half of the discrepancy, and the remainder lacks a known reason. The DNA was the basis for D and trimming; V, J and clone size are from that table. For this sample there are fewer than 1 million clones; 96% appear just once. About 0.21% of the sample lies in the top ten.

CD8 naive samples were obtained by positive selection for CCR7 among CD45RO-negative cells, yielding a CD45RA+CCR7+ population from which TemRA cells were excluded. Healthy HIV-negative adults with no recently reported acute infections or vaccinations were included as donors. Only Caucasian adults living in Nashville, Tennessee, USA were represented among the donors. After blood collection by leukapheresis, PBMCs were isolated using Ficoll-Histopaque density gradient centrifugation and then cryopreserved in the vapor phase of liquid nitrogen. Analytical flow cytometry was used to check the purity and quantity of every magnetically sorted T cell population. Each sorted fraction had its genomic DNA isolated and then quantified by UV absorbance on a Nanodrop 2000c. Study-level results and caveats: Naive subsets generally had larger estimated clonotype richness than memory subsets. Pairwise subsampling indicated that sequencing depth was expected to affect the degree of clonotype sharing among donors. When four donors were compared, the shared fraction of clonotypes was approximately 5% for naive CD4, less than 4% for naive CD8, 2% to 2.5% for memory CD4, and less than 0.45% for memory CD8. Even with the large sequencing depth, rarefaction of the sorted-subset datasets indicated that sequencing was incomplete. Sampling was restricted to blood, and TCR repertoires in tissues likely differ from the TCR repertoires found in blood. Compared with non-shared clonotypes, clonotypes shared by all four sorted-subset donors had higher generation probabilities. The small number of donors limited the genetic and exposure-history diversity represented.

The TCR was taken from a man aged 25 to 40 in good health. The chain is encoded by TRBV28 joined to TRBJ2-3; the junction holds 8 bases that match TRBD2. Sequenced input: naive CD8+ T cells sorted from blood. The intended sense of this specimen's cell subset or site label: CD45RA+CCR7+. The CDR3 protein: CASSSLRLAREDGTQYF. The bases are TGTGCCAGCAGTTCCCTGAGACTAGCGCGTGAAGATGGTACGCAGTATTTT.